The 11 T cell receptor beta chains listed next were all sequenced from one sample in a study of shared clonotypes between healthy human individuals. Naive CD8 cells lacked CD45RO and underwent positive selection for CCR7, leaving out terminally differentiated effector memory CD45RA+ cells. Sequencing used immunoSEQ multiplex PCR; TCRdb keeps in-frame clones, though not all of them. The data hold about 2.1 million clones, with approximately 94% observed a single time. What was sequenced was naive CD8+ T cells from PBMCs. These receptors were collected from a man aged 18 to 30 in good health. Some clones in this sample may be carry-over from other donors' samples.

The chain combines TRBV10-3 with TRBJ2-2; the match to TRBD1 covers 8 bases. The CDR3 is 19 residues long. Looked up from germline, CDR1 is ENHRY and CDR2 is SYGVKD. Trimming at V came to 2 bases and at J to 2 bases, leaving 13 bases not matched to a gene. As DNA, the CDR3 is TGTGCCATCAGTGAGCCAAGAATAGACAGGGGAAAAAACACCGGGGAGCTGTTTTTT. Protein product: CAISEPRIDRGKNTGELFF.

The CDR3 sequence: CASSWGAGRDQPQHF. CDR3 DNA sequence: TGTGCCAGCAGCTGGGGGGCGGGCCGCGATCAGCCCCAGCATTTT. V gene TRBV9 combines with J gene TRBJ1-5, with a weak D call TRBD1 (6 bases). CDR1 and CDR2 (germline): SGDLS, YYNGEE. Between the trimmed V and J ends, which lost 4 bases and 5 bases, there was a span of 16 bases. The CDR3 contains 15 residues.

The genes are TRBV13 and TRBJ1-5, with D possibly being TRBD1 (6 bases). The CDR3 loop spans 14 amino acids. Germline assignment: CDR1 PRHDT and CDR2 FYEKMQ (reference sequence). V was shortened by 5 bases and J by 4 bases, with 12 bases between the two germline ends. The CDR3 spells CASSDSRGNQPQHF. The CDR3 bases are TGTGCCAGCAGCGATAGTAGGGGGAATCAGCCCCAGCATTTT.

This chain uses TRBV29-1 with TRBJ1-2; D uncertain. The germline V gene encodes CDR1 SQVTM and CDR2 ANQGSEA. V shed 2 bases and J shed 4 bases, with 14 bases lying between them. The CDR3 length is 14 residues. The CDR3 coding sequence is TGCAGCGTTGAACTCGCCACTTTCTCCTATGGCTACACCTTC. Amino acids: CSVELATFSYGYTF. The full variable domain, rest sourced from reference TRBV29-1 and TRBJ1-2, is SAVISQKPSRDICQRGTSLTIQCQVDSQVTMMFWYRQQPGQSLTLIATANQGSEATYESGFVIDKFPISRPNLTFSTLTVSNMSPEDSSIYLCSVELATFSYGYTFGSGTRLTVV.

The V call is TRBV5-1, the J call TRBJ1-2, with unresolved D. The CDR3 is 14 residues long. Trimming removed 0 bases from V and 4 bases from J, with 10 bases in between. The germline CDR1 and CDR2 sequences are SGHRS and YFSETQ. CDR3 region: CASSLGGVSYGYTF. CDR3 DNA sequence: TGCGCCAGCAGCTTGGGGGGTGTAAGCTATGGCTACACCTTC.

This chain links TRBV19 with TRBJ2-1, with 7 bases matching TRBD1. Germline CDR1 and CDR2: LNHDA and SQIVND (reference sequence). V was clipped by 8 bases and J by 2 bases; unmatched bases: 9. This CDR3 is 15 amino acids long. The CDR3: CASGKWQGAYNEQFF. The CDR3 DNA is TGTGCCAGTGGGAAGTGGCAGGGGGCCTACAATGAGCAGTTCTTC. Full variable domain (missing parts from reference TRBV19 and TRBJ2-1): DGGITQSPKYLFRKEGQNVTLSCEQNLNHDAMYWYRQDPGQGLRLIYYSQIVNDFQKGDIAEGYSVSREKKESFPLTVTSAQKNPTAFYLCASGKWQGAYNEQFFGPGTRLTVL.

For this clone: Compared with germline, one end of the junction differs, possibly owing to a read error. This sequence joins TRBV29-1 and TRBJ1-1, with D unclear. This CDR3 spans 11 amino acids. Germline V gene sequence: CDR1 SQVTM, CDR2 ANQGSEA. The CDR3 nucleotides read TGCAGCGTCCGGCTGAAGACTGAAGCTTTCTTT. It yields the protein CSVRLKTEAFF.

V and J are TRBV11-2 and TRBJ1-1, with D perhaps TRBD1 (5 bases). The germline V gene has CDR1 SGHAT and CDR2 FQNNGV. This CDR3 is 14 amino acids long. V shed 2 bases and J shed 3 bases, with 10 bases lying between them. DNA for the CDR3: TGTGCCAGCAGCTTACAGGGCGGGGACACTGAAGCTTTCTTT. Residues: CASSLQGGDTEAFF.

Comments on this clone: Other DNA sequences in this specimen translate into the identical CDR3. V is TRBV7-9 and J is TRBJ2-7; D remains unclear. The CDR3 is 12 residues long. V dropped 0 bases and J dropped 5 bases, with 5 bases sitting between them. In germline, CDR1 is SEHNR, CDR2 FQNEAQ (reference sequence). This CDR3 is CASSLALHEQYF. As DNA, the CDR3 is TGTGCCAGCAGCTTAGCGCTCCACGAGCAGTACTTC.

The rearrangement joins TRBV7-8 to TRBJ1-2; 7 positions match TRBD1. J lost 2 bases, V lost 0 bases, and 6 bases had no gene match. This CDR3 has 16 residues. Per the germline V gene, CDR1 is SGHVS and CDR2 is FQNEAQ. The CDR3 is CASSLAVSGQNYGYTF. DNA of the CDR3: TGTGCCAGCAGCTTAGCAGTATCGGGACAGAACTATGGCTACACCTTC.

The chain couples TRBV7-2 to TRBJ1-4, with D possibly TRBD1 on 5 matching bases. Germline CDR1 and CDR2: SGHTA and FQGNSA. Trimming left V 5 bases short and J 4 bases short, with 17 bases between. The CDR3 contains 16 residues. CDR3 region: CASSTRPGRINEKLFF. The DNA of the CDR3 is TGTGCCAGCAGCACCCGACCGGGACGGATTAATGAAAAACTGTTTTTT.